These 23 T cell receptor beta chains came from one sample sequenced in a study of T-cell reconstitution after alpha-beta-depleted transplantation in children. Unique molecular identifiers were used to barcode this TCRbeta library. TCRdb reanalysed the PCR reads using MiXCR and keeps one entry per CDR3 protein. The sample holds about 200,000 distinct CDR3 sequences, more than 14% seen once. The material was PBMCs from the stem cell graft donor, obtained from the stem cell graft. The receptors were gathered from a human donor who donated a stem cell graft to a child with acute lymphoblastic leukemia.

This clonotype was counted between two and nine times. J is TRBJ2-3 and V is TRBV6-5, with TRBD2 identical over 8 bases. The junction had 10 bases not matched to a gene; V was cut back by 0 bases and J by 2 bases. Germline loops: CDR1 MNHEY, CDR2 SVGAGI. This CDR3 is built from 18 residues. Here the CDR3 reads CASSYSIAGGPPTDTQYF. The DNA for the CDR3 is TGTGCCAGCAGTTACTCGATTGCGGGAGGACCTCCCACAGATACGCAGTATTTT.

This clonotype was seen ten or more times. This chain joins TRBV28 and TRBJ1-1, with 7 positions matching TRBD1. Germline CDR1 is MDHEN and CDR2 is SYDVKM. CDR3 size: 18 residues. Trimming removed 5 bases from V and 1 base from J; junction bases left unmatched: 16. CDR3 coding DNA: TGTGCCAGCAGTCGTGAGGGGGCAGGACCCTTAGGGAACACTGAAGCTTTCTTT. It specifies CASSREGAGPLGNTEAFF.

This clonotype occurred many times. The V and J genes are TRBV12-3 or TRBV12-4 and TRBJ1-5; D gene unclear. V was clipped by 3 bases and J by 5 bases, with 8 bases between them. The CDR3 runs 13 residues. The CDR3 bases are TGTGCCAGCAGTTTCCAGGAAGATCAGCCCCAGCATTTT. Translated, it gives CASSFQEDQPQHF.

This clonotype was observed a handful of times. This chain links TRBV20-1 with TRBJ1-4; D gene unclear. The CDR3 contains 11 residues. With 5 bases removed from V and 12 bases from J, the gap between germline ends came to 13 bases. Looked up from germline, CDR1 is DFQATT and CDR2 is SNEGSKA (reference sequence). The CDR3 sequence is CSAHSGSQLFF. The CDR3 nucleotides read TGCAGTGCTCACAGTGGTAGTCAACTGTTTTTT.

This clonotype has a handful of counts. The gene calls are TRBV20-1 and TRBJ1-5, with TRBD1 matching 8 bases. The germline V gene has CDR1 DFQATT and CDR2 SNEGSKA (reference sequence). This CDR3 is 13 amino acids long. The ends lost 6 bases at V and 6 bases at J; junction bases unmatched: 7. The CDR3 here is CSARTGQGQPQHF. As DNA, the CDR3 is TGCAGTGCGAGGACAGGGCAGGGTCAGCCCCAGCATTTT.

This clonotype was detected ten times or more. The CDR3 nucleotides read TGTGCCATCCAGCCCGGACTAGCGCGTAAAAGCTCCTACAATGAGCAGTTCTTC. It translates to CAIQPGLARKSSYNEQFF. V usage is TRBV10-3 and J usage is TRBJ2-1; TRBD2 matches 9 bases. Germline V CDR1 and CDR2: ENHRY, SYGVKD. CDR3 size: 18 residues. V was clipped by 8 bases and J by 0 bases; unmatched bases: 14.

In regard to this clonotype: A much larger clonotype is one base distant, so this may be a read error. The chain recombines TRBV27 with TRBJ2-7, with D uncertain. This CDR3 region has 13 residues. CDR1 is MNHEY and CDR2 is SMNVEV in the germline V gene (reference sequence). Trimming stripped 6 bases from V and 6 bases from J, with 15 bases between. Here the CDR3 reads CASSHRTGSEQYF. DNA of the CDR3: TGTGCCAGCAGCCACCGTACTGGCTCCGAGCAGTACTTC.

The sample holds many counts of this clonotype. The rearrangement joins TRBV20-1 to TRBJ2-1, with 7 bases identical to TRBD1. This CDR3 is built from 12 residues. The germline V gene encodes CDR1 DFQATT and CDR2 SNEGSKA (reference sequence). The V and J ends lost 5 bases and 8 bases, in that order; junction bases with no gene match: 6. CDR3 nucleotide sequence: TGCAGTGCTGAGGGGGCGCGATATGAGCAGTTCTTC. Amino acid sequence: CSAEGARYEQFF.

The J gene is TRBJ2-1, the V gene TRBV12-3 or TRBV12-4, with D uncertain. The CDR3 is 13 residues long. Between the trimmed V and J ends, which lost 3 bases and 7 bases, there was a span of 10 bases. The CDR3 sequence: CASSFCSPNEQFF. CDR3 coding DNA: TGTGCCAGCAGTTTTTGTTCGCCGAATGAGCAGTTCTTC.

This clonotype was seen many times. The V call is TRBV5-1, the J call TRBJ2-7; a possible D gene is TRBD1 (5 bases). This CDR3 has 16 amino acids. V dropped 0 bases and J dropped 6 bases, with 19 bases sitting between them. Germline CDR1 and CDR2: SGHRS and YFSETQ. DNA for the CDR3: TGCGCCAGCAGCTTGGGACAGTCGAGATACCCAAGCGAGCAGTACTTC. This encodes CASSLGQSRYPSEQYF.

In this sample, this clonotype turned up many times. The V and J genes are TRBV6-1 and TRBJ1-2, with TRBD1 as a possible D gene (5 bases). The V gene lost 6 bases and the J gene lost 3 bases, with 14 bases spanning the gap. The CDR3 loop spans 14 amino acids. Germline loops: CDR1 MNHNS, CDR2 SASEGT. CDR3 sequence reads: CASSTGGSYYGYTF. DNA for the CDR3: TGTGCCAGCAGCACAGGCGGATCTTACTATGGCTACACCTTC.

V gene TRBV12-3 or TRBV12-4 combines with J gene TRBJ2-7; the D call may be TRBD1 or TRBD2 (5 bases each). The V gene lost 3 bases and the J gene lost 5 bases, with 11 bases spanning the gap. The CDR3 runs to 13 residues. The DNA for the CDR3 is TGTGCCAGCAGTTTCCTTAGAGGGGACGAGCAGTACTTC. Protein: CASSFLRGDEQYF.

This clonotype was found many times. The V and J genes are TRBV11-2 and TRBJ2-4; maybe TRBD2 (7 bases). This CDR3 region has 16 residues. Trimming left V 5 bases short and J 1 base short, with 15 bases between. Germline V gene data show CDR1 as SGHAT and CDR2 as FQNNGV. The CDR3 DNA sequence: TGTGCCAGCAGCCTCTTAGGGGGGGGCGCCAAAAACATTCAGTACTTC. Amino acids: CASSLLGGGAKNIQYF. The entire variable domain, with the rest obtained from reference TRBV11-2 and TRBJ2-4, is as follows: EAGVAQSPRYKIIEKRQSVAFWCNPISGHATLYWYQQILGQGPKLLIQFQNNGVVDDSQLPKDRFSAERLKGVDSTLKIQPAKLEDSAVYLCASSLLGGGAKNIQYFGAGTRLSVL.

This clonotype has ten or more counts. This chain joins TRBV12-3 or TRBV12-4 and TRBJ2-1; TRBD2 aligns across 14 bases. The CDR3 runs to 16 residues. V shed 9 bases and J 7 bases; nucleotides not matched to a gene: 11. The CDR3 nucleotides are TGTGCCAGTGAAAACGGGAGGACTAGCGGGAGGAATGAGCAGTTCTTC. Translating gives CASENGRTSGRNEQFF.

As for this clonotype: A much larger clone sits a single nucleotide away, making a read error possible. The V and J genes are TRBV11-3 and TRBJ2-1; 8 bases match TRBD2. Germline V lookup: CDR1 SGHNT, CDR2 YENEEA. The CDR3 consists of 13 residues. The CDR3 bases are TGTGCCAGCAGCTTAATAGCGGGATATGACCAGTTCTTC. Its translation: CASSLIAGYDQFF.

The table lists this clonotype with a count of one. The rearrangement uses TRBV2 and TRBJ1-2; D perhaps matches TRBD1 (5 bases). V was trimmed by 6 bases and J by 9 bases, leaving 17 bases between them. Germline V gives CDR1 SNHLY, CDR2 FYNNEI. This CDR3 is 13 amino acids long. The CDR3, as DNA: TGTGCCAGCAGCCCACGGCAGGGTATTCGCTACACCTTC. It encodes CASSPRQGIRYTF.

The CDR3 loop is CASSYGTGGADEQYF. The DNA for the CDR3 is TGTGCCAGCAGCTATGGGACAGGGGGAGCGGACGAGCAGTACTTC. This chain uses TRBV12-3 or TRBV12-4 with TRBJ2-7, with 11 positions matching TRBD1. This CDR3 has 15 residues. The ends lost 6 bases at V and 5 bases at J; junction bases unmatched: 9.

The chain couples TRBV5-1 to TRBJ1-2; 9 bases agree with TRBD1. The V gene end was trimmed by 1 base and the J gene end by 7 bases; junction bases not matched to a gene: 5. Germline V gene data show CDR1 as SGHRS and CDR2 as YFSETQ. The CDR3 runs to 14 residues. CDR3 in amino acids: CASSLQQGARGYTF. Here the CDR3 DNA reads TGCGCCAGCAGCTTGCAACAGGGGGCGCGTGGCTACACCTTC.

CDR3: CASTMTGDNYGYTF. CDR3 in DNA: TGTGCCAGCACTATGACAGGGGATAACTATGGCTACACCTTC. This sequence joins TRBV11-2 and TRBJ1-2, with TRBD1 identical over 8 bases. The V gene's germline CDR1 is SGHAT and CDR2 FQNNGV. V lost 7 bases, J lost 1 base, and 5 bases stayed unmatched. This CDR3 has 14 amino acids.

This clonotype was seen only a few times. The chain uses TRBV20-1 and TRBJ1-5; 12 bases map to TRBD1. V shed 1 base, J shed 3 bases, and the junction held 4 bases outside the gene matches. This CDR3 has 16 amino acids. Germline V gene data show CDR1 as DFQATT and CDR2 as SNEGSKA (reference sequence). The CDR3 loop is CSARVGTGGANQPQHF. The CDR3 region has the DNA TGCAGTGCTAGAGTAGGGACAGGGGGCGCCAATCAGCCCCAGCATTTT.

This clonotype was recorded at least ten times. This chain connects TRBV5-6 to TRBJ1-1, with D unresolved. In germline, CDR1 is SGHDT, CDR2 YYEEEE. Trimming stripped 1 base from V and 4 bases from J, with 11 bases between. The CDR3 covers 14 residues. The CDR3 DNA sequence: TGTGCCAGCAGCTTGATTGGTTACGGCACTGAAGCTTTCTTT. Its protein is CASSLIGYGTEAFF. Using reference TRBV5-6 and TRBJ1-1 for the parts outside the CDR3, the full variable domain is DAGVTQSPTHLIKTRGQQVTLRCSPKSGHDTVSWYQQALGQGPQFIFQYYEEEERQRGNFPDRFSGHQFPNYSSELNVNALLLGDSALYLCASSLIGYGTEAFFGQGTRLTVV.

V and J are TRBV7-2 and TRBJ2-2, with TRBD2 as a possible D gene (6 bases). The CDR3 is made up of 14 amino acids. The germline CDR1 and CDR2 sequences are SGHTA and FQGNSA. Deletions cut 5 bases from V and 5 bases from J, with 12 bases between. The CDR3, as DNA: TGTGCCAGCAGCCAAGGAGGGCAGACCGGGGAGCTGTTTTTT. Translating gives CASSQGGQTGELFF.

This clonotype was counted ten times or more. The chain employs TRBV5-1 and TRBJ1-1; D is possibly TRBD1 (5 bases). Looked up from germline, CDR1 is SGHRS and CDR2 is YFSETQ. This CDR3 has 14 amino acids. V lost 4 bases, J lost 1 base, and 11 bases lay in between. In nucleotides, the CDR3 is TGCGCCAGCAGCATAAACAGGCAGAACACTGAAGCTTTCTTT. Its protein product is CASSINRQNTEAFF.